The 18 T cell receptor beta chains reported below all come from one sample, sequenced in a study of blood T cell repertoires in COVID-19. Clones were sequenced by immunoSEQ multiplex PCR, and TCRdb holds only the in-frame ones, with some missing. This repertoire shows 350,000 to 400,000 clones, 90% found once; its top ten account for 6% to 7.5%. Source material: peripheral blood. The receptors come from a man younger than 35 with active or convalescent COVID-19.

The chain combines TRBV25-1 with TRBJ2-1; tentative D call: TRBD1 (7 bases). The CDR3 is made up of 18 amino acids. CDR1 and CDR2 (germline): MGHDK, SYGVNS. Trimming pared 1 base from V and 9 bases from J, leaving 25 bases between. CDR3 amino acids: CASSESSVGQGGSGEQFF. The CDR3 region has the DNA TGTGCCAGCAGTGAATCGTCGGTGGGTCAGGGGGGTAGTGGTGAGCAGTTCTTC.

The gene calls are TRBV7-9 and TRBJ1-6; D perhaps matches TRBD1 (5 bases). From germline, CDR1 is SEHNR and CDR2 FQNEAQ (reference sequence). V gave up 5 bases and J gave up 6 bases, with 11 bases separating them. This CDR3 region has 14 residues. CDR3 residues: CASSLRQSNSPLHF. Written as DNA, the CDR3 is TGTGCCAGCAGCCTACGACAGTCTAATTCACCCCTCCACTTT.

In DNA, the CDR3 is TGTGCCAGCAGCTTATCCGGGATTTTCTACGAGCAGTACTTC. It specifies CASSLSGIFYEQYF. The chain is built from TRBV11-2 and TRBJ2-7; possibly TRBD2 for D (5 bases). Trimming left V 2 bases short and J 3 bases short, with 11 bases between. CDR3 length: 14 residues. Germline V CDR1 and CDR2: SGHAT, FQNNGV.

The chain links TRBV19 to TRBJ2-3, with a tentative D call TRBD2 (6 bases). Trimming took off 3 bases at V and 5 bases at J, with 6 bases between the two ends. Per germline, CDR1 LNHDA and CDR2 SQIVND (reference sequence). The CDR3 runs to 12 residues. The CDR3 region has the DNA TGTGCCAGTAGTATGCGGGGAGATACGCAGTATTTT. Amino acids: CASSMRGDTQYF.

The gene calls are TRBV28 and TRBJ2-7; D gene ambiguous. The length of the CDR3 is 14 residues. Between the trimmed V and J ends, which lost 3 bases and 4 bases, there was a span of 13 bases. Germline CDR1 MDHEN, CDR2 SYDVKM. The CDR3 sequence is CASSFADTLYEQYF. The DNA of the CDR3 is TGTGCCAGCAGTTTCGCCGACACCCTATACGAGCAGTACTTC.

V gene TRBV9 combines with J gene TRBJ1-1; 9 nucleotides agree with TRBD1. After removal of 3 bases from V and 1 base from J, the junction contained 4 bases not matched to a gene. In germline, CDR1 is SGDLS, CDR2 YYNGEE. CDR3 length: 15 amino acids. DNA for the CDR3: TGTGCCAGCAGCGCCCAGGGACAGGGGAACACTGAAGCTTTCTTT. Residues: CASSAQGQGNTEAFF.

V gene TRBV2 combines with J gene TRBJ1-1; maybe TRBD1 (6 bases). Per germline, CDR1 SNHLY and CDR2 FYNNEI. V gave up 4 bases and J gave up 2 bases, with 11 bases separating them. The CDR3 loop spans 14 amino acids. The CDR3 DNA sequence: TGTGCCAGCAGTGTTCGGGGGGCTAACACTGAAGCTTTCTTT. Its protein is CASSVRGANTEAFF.

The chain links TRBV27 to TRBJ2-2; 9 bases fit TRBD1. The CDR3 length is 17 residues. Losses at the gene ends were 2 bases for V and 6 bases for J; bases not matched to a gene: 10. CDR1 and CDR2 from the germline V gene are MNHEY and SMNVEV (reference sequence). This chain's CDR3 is CASSLLPGQGLSGELFF. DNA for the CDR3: TGTGCCAGCAGTTTACTTCCGGGACAGGGCTTATCCGGGGAGCTGTTTTTT.

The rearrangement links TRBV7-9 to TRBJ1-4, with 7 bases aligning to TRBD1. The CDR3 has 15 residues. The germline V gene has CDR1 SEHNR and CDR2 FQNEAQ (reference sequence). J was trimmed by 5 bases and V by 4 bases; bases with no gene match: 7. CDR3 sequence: CASSSGQEFNEKLFF. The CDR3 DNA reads TGTGCCAGCAGCTCAGGACAGGAATTCAATGAAAAACTGTTTTTT. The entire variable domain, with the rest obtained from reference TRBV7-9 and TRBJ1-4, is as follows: DTGVSQNPRHKITKRGQNVTFRCDPISEHNRLYWYRQTLGQGPEFLTYFQNEAQLEKSRLLSDRFSAERPKGSFSTLEIQRTEQGDSAMYLCASSSGQEFNEKLFFGSGTQLSVL.

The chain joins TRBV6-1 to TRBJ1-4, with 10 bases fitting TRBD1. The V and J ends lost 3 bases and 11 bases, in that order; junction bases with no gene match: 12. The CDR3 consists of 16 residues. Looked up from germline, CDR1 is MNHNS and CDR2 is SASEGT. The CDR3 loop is CASSDNRTGGRGKLFF. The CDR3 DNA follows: TGTGCCAGCAGTGACAACCGGACAGGGGGAAGAGGGAAACTGTTTTTT.

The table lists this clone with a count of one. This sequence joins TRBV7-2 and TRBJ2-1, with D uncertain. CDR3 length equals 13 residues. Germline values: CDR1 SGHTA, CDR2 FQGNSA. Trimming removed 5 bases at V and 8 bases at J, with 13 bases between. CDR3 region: CASSQRWVYEQFF. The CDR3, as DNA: TGTGCCAGCAGCCAGAGGTGGGTTTATGAGCAGTTCTTC.

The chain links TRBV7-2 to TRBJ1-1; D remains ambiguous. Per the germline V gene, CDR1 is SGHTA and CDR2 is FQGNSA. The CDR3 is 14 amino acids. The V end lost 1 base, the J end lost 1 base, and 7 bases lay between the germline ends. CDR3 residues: CASSLVRENTEAFF. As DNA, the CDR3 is TGTGCCAGCAGCTTAGTCCGAGAGAACACTGAAGCTTTCTTT.

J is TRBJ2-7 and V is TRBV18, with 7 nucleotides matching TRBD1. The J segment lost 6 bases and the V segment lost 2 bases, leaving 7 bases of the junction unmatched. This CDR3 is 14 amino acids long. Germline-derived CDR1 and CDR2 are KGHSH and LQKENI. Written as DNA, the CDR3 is TGTGCCAGCTCACCAAGGCCAGGGGGAAGCGAGCAGTACTTC. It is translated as CASSPRPGGSEQYF.

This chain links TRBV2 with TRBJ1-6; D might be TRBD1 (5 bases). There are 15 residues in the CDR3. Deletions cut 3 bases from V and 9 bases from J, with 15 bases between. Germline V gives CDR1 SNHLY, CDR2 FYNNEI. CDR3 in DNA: TGTGCCAGCAGTGATTCGGGGGGTCCTACTTCACCCCTCCACTTT. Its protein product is CASSDSGGPTSPLHF.

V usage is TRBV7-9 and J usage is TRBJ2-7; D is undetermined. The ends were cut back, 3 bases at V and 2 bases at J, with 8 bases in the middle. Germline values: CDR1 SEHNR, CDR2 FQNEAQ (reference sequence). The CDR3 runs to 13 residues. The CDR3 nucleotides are TGTGCCAGCAGCTTTAACACCGCCTACGAGCAGTACTTC. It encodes CASSFNTAYEQYF.

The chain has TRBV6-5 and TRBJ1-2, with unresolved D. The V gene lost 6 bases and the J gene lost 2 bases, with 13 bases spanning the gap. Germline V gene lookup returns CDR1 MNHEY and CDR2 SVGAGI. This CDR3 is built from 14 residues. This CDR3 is CASRQATRNYGYTF. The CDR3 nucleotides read TGTGCCAGCAGGCAGGCTACCCGGAACTATGGCTACACCTTC.

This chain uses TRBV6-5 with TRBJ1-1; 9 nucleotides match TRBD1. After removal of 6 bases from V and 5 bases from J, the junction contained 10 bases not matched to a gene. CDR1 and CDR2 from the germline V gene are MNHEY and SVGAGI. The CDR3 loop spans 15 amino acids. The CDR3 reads CASSRSLTGGTEAFF. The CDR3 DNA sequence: TGTGCCAGCAGCCGAAGTTTGACAGGGGGAACTGAAGCTTTCTTT.

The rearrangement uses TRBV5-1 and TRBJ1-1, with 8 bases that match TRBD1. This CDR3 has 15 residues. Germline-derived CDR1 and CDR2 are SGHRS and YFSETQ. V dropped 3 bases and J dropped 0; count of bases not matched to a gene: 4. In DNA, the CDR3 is TGCGCCAGCAGCTCGTCGGGACAGGTGAACACTGAAGCTTTCTTT. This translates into CASSSSGQVNTEAFF.